This section outlines one TCR beta chain sequence together with its context. Its binding antigen is unknown. Qualities for individual bases were not recorded, and no much larger clone is one base off. This sample was included in a study of blood T cells in healthy people across ages (dated by TCRdb to the mid-2010s). For the study in its entirety: Template switching captured roughly one uniquely barcoded TCR beta cDNA molecule per two T cells in model experiments. Age-related changes in TCR beta repertoire diversity were measured in the study by deep sequencing normalized with unique cDNA molecular identifiers. The donors were divided into four age groups: young (average around 17 years), middle-aged (almost 40), aged (about 60) and long-lived (approximately 74). To avoid experimental bias, donors of different ages were spread randomly across the sequencing lanes. For two donors (one aged 18 to 29 and one aged 80 or older), the study analyzed two additional independent replicas of 1 million unique cDNA reads from the same blood draw. What the authors observed across the whole study: A strong correlation was found between observed TCR beta diversity and the percentage of naive T cells measured by flow cytometry. Observed TCR beta diversity per million T cells fell roughly linearly with age, and a significant reduction was already apparent by age around 40. Compared with the aged group, more naive CD4+ T cells, fewer expanded clones and increased TCR diversity were shown by the long-lived group, suggesting age selection. Because the CMV infection status of the donors was unknown, age-related changes in expanded clonotypes may potentially have been confounded. Because profiling used bulk unsorted PBMCs, naive and antigen-experienced compartments could not be compared conclusively. Estimates of total diversity based on one million sequenced T cells were considered lower bounds and underestimates.

For CDR1 and CDR2, the germline V gene lists SGHDN and FVKESK. The CDR3 has 13 amino acids, counting the end cysteine and phenylalanine. Only the CDR3 part of the read is kept: 39 bases, read in frame from the first base. V is pared back by 1 base and J by 9 bases, with 12 bases lying between the germline termini. Libraries were built with 5' RACE. TCRdb records Illumina HiSeq 2500 as the sequencer. The second PCR ran for about 7 to 11 cycles and used a J-beta primer mix along with a sample-barcoded 5' primer. A unique molecular identifier was introduced onto each TCR beta cDNA molecule by a template-switch 5' adaptor carrying 12 random nucleotides. Each sample yielded at least 2.5 million CDR3-containing paired-end reads. All of the RNA was converted into first-strand cDNA using the Mint cDNA synthesis kit, with a TRBC-specific oligonucleotide serving as the primer. Following uracil-DNA glycosylase treatment, all cDNA underwent a first 18-cycle PCR with the universal primers M1SS and BC2_uni_R. As for how the authors treated the data: For normalization, 1 million high-quality reads, each with a distinct molecular identifier, were randomly selected from each sample. Reads sharing molecular identifiers were discarded rather than binned into consensus sequences. MiTCR, with a Q25 quality threshold and the strictest error-elimination algorithm, was used for CDR3 identification, clonotype clustering and error correction. A nonparametric unseen species model using Euler transformation provided a lower-bound estimate of total TCR beta diversity. TCRdb ran its own pipeline on the public reads, namely fastp trimming at Q25 and MiXCR clone calling, and kept in-frame beta chains. Rows matching on CDR3 protein sequence are summarized as one entry with the most common DNA and genes. These V and J calls derive from TCRdb rather than the authors' analysis. The sample table holds roughly 800,000 distinct CDR3 sequences, of which roughly 60% were seen once. The ten top clones hold around 20% of the sample.

The approximately 41 donors, aged about 6 to 95 years, were systemically healthy Caucasian individuals from Russia. About 9.8 milliliters of peripheral blood were drawn from each donor into EDTA-treated Vacutainer tubes. Ficoll-Paque density-gradient centrifugation was used to isolate PBMCs, with at least 6.5 million per sample. Trizol reagent was used to extract total RNA from the PBMCs, yielding at least 5.5 micrograms per sample. The percentages of naive CD45RAhigh/CD27high T cells were determined by flow cytometry on a PBMC aliquot from every donor. The sequenced sample was blood. The clonotype was recovered from a man in his thirties or forties in good health. The rearrangement joined TRBV14 to TRBJ2-5; the D gene cannot be resolved beyond TRBD1 or TRBD2, each matching 5 bases. The CDR3 corresponds to CASSQVDVGAQYF. The sequenced DNA: TGTGCCAGCAGCCAAGTCGATGTGGGGGCCCAGTACTTC.